This T cell receptor beta chain was profiled in a study of cytomegalovirus exposure and HLA in healthy donors. Overall study results and limits: There were 150 to 200 TCR beta chains listed as cytomegalovirus-associated. Some highly shared sequence variants likely arose as a pipeline artifact. Presence/absence analyses supposed approximately even sequencing depth among donors.

PCR amplification relied on 60 Vbeta primers (plus 13 Jbeta primers). Libraries were prepared by immunoSEQ multiplex PCR; TCRdb keeps only in-frame clonotypes and omits some of them. The data contain approximately 150,000 clones, more than 75% of them singletons. V lost 2 bases and J lost 2, with 14 bases in between. Germline assignment: CDR1 SGDLS and CDR2 YYNGEE. The CDR3 consists of 17 residues. Notes on this clone: Its matching antigen is unknown.

The sequencing sample was made of PBMCs. The genes are TRBV9 and TRBJ2-6; possible D gene TRBD1, 6 bases. The TCR originated in a young man in good health and CMV-seropositive. The CDR3 nucleotides read TGTGCCAGCAGCGTTTCCCTCCGACAGGCTGGGGCCAACGTCCTGACTTTC. Protein: CASSVSLRQAGANVLTF.